This TCR beta chain derives from a study of cytomegalovirus exposure and HLA in healthy donors. Overall study results and limits: Later analysis reportedly placed an Asian-associated ancestry cluster below the roughly 640-donor mean in N-insertions.

PCR was performed using 60 Vbeta and 13 Jbeta primers. This table comes from immunoSEQ multiplex PCR, and its TCRdb copy is limited to in-frame clones, with some not included. The table has about 140,000 clones, 70% to 80% seen once. As concerns this clone: Its target is unknown.

The J segment lost 10 bases and the V segment lost 1 base, leaving 7 bases of the junction unmatched. Germline CDR1 is SGHRS and CDR2 is YFSETQ. There are 15 residues in the CDR3. The chain couples TRBV5-1 to TRBJ1-4; TRBD1 matches 10 bases. This sequence was found in a man aged 40-50 years in good health and CMV-seropositive. Specimen: PBMCs. The CDR3 DNA sequence: TGCGCCAGCAGCTTGACCGGACAGGGGGGGGGAAAACTGTTTTTT. This gives the protein CASSLTGQGGGKLFF. The whole variable domain, remainder taken from reference TRBV5-1 and TRBJ1-4, is KAGVTQTPRYLIKTRGQQVTLSCSPISGHRSVSWYQQTPGQGLQFLFEYFSETQRNKGNFPGRFSGRQFSNSRSEMNVSTLELGDSALYLCASSLTGQGGGKLFFGSGTQLSVL.